This is a list of T cell receptor beta chains from one sample in a study of T cells in Graves' hyperthyroidism and ophthalmopathy. TCRdb recomputed calls from the multiplex PCR reads with MiXCR, one row per CDR3 protein. The table shows 350,000 to 400,000 distinct CDR3 sequences, with approximately 19% occurring only once. The sequenced sample was blood. The receptors were sampled from a woman under 30 with Graves' hyperthyroidism. Both conserved end residues are part of each CDR3. A D gene is named only where the DNA matches it firmly. Clone sizes are given selectively: once, few, many, or a class where the clone is expanded.

>many|TRBD1|TRBV5-1|16|TRBJ1-2
TGCGCCAGCGCAGACGGGACAGGGACCTATGCGTATGGCTACACCTTC
CASADGTGTYAYGYTF
>NA|NA|TRBV2|12|TRBJ1-1
TGTGCCAGCACCGTACAGAACACTGAAGCTTTCTTT
CASTVQNTEAFF
>NA|NA|TRBV12-3/TRBV12-4|14|TRBJ2-5
TGTGCCAGCAGTGTCAGGGGGACTTTGGAGACCCAGTACTTC
CASSVRGTLETQYF
>many|NA|TRBV20-1|13|TRBJ1-3
TGCAGTGCTAGAGAGGGGGTAGGAAACACCATATATTTT
CSAREGVGNTIYF
>NA|NA|TRBV12-3/TRBV12-4|14|TRBJ2-7
TGTGCCAGCAGTTTCTCCCTGGCTTACTACGAGCAGTACTTC
CASSFSLAYYEQYF
>many|NA|TRBV6-2/TRBV6-3|15|TRBJ1-5
TGTGCCAGCAGTTACAGCGGGACACCTAATCAGCCCCAGCATTTT
CASSYSGTPNQPQHF
>many|NA|TRBV6-5|15|TRBJ2-7
TGTGCCAGCAGTTATCTTGGGTCTCTGTCCTACGAGCAGTACTTC
CASSYLGSLSYEQYF
>few|NA|TRBV20-1|15|TRBJ2-5
TGCAGTGCTAGAGACCCCCGGAAAGGGGTAGAGACCCAGTACTTC
CSARDPRKGVETQYF
>many|TRBD1|TRBV20-1|15|TRBJ1-1
TGCAGTGCTAGAGTGATCGGCAGGGGGGACACTGAAGCTTTCTTT
CSARVIGRGDTEAFF
>NA|TRBD1|TRBV24-1|15|TRBJ2-7
TGTGCCACCAGTGATTCCCGGACAGGGGGCTACGAGCAGTACTTC
CATSDSRTGGYEQYF
>many|NA|TRBV6-1|14|TRBJ2-7
TGTGCCAGCAGTGACATCAGGGGTAGCTACGAGCAGTACTTC
CASSDIRGSYEQYF
>many|NA|TRBV12-3/TRBV12-4|13|TRBJ1-5
TGTGCCAGCAGTTTTCTGCTTAATCAGCCCCAGCATTTT
CASSFLLNQPQHF
>many|NA|TRBV6-1|13|TRBJ1-2
TGTGCCAGCAGAGTGGGGACTGCCCTCGGCTACACCTTC
CASRVGTALGYTF
>NA|TRBD1|TRBV9|15|TRBJ1-1
TGTGCCAGCAGCGTTTTACAGGGGTCCGTAGGTGAAGCTTTCTTT
CASSVLQGSVGEAFF
>many|TRBD1|TRBV6-5|13|TRBJ2-7
TGTGCCAGCAGAGGACAGGGGGAGGACGAGCAGTACTTC
CASRGQGEDEQYF
>few|NA|TRBV10-1|15|TRBJ2-2
TGCGCCAGCAGTGACGCGGCCTCCGGCCTCGGGGAGCTGTTTTTT
CASSDAASGLGELFF
>many|NA|TRBV20-1|14|TRBJ2-7
TGCAGTGCTAGAGATCCCGGGACGACCTACGAGCAGTACTTC
CSARDPGTTYEQYF
>many|NA|TRBV5-1|14|TRBJ2-5
TGCGCCAGCAGCTTGGACACCGGCCAAGAGACCCAGTACTTC
CASSLDTGQETQYF
>many|NA|TRBV6-1|13|TRBJ2-7
TGTGCCAGCACGGGGGCAGGGAGGGACGAGCAGTACTTC
CASTGAGRDEQYF
>few|NA|TRBV29-1|15|TRBJ2-5
TGCAGCGTTGAGGCTCCCGGAGAATTTCAAGAGACCCAGTACTTC
CSVEAPGEFQETQYF
>many|TRBD2|TRBV5-1|18|TRBJ2-6
TGCGCCAGCAGCTTGGTGTCTAGCGGGGCCTCTGGGGCCAACGTCCTGACTTTC
CASSLVSSGASGANVLTF
>once|NA|TRBV12-3/TRBV12-4|14|TRBJ2-2
TGTGCCAGCAGTTTCAACGGTCTATCCGGGGAGCTGTTTTTT
CASSFNGLSGELFF
>many|TRBD2|TRBV20-1|16|TRBJ2-7
TGCAGTGCTAGAGAAATTCTGGGGAGGGACTCTGACGAGCAGTACTTC
CSAREILGRDSDEQYF
>many|TRBD1|TRBV6-5|16|TRBJ1-5
TGTGCCAGCATTTTTATATACGGGACAGGACGTCAGCCCCAGCATTTT
CASIFIYGTGRQPQHF
>many|NA|TRBV20-1|12|TRBJ2-7
TGCAGCGCCCGGGACAACTCCTACGAGCAGTACTTC
CSARDNSYEQYF
>many|TRBD1|TRBV6-1|14|TRBJ2-4
TGTGCCAGCAGTGCGACAGGGGGCGCGTACATTCAGTACTTC
CASSATGGAYIQYF
>many|NA|TRBV6-1|14|TRBJ1-5
TGTGCCAGTGACAGGACCTTGGGCAATCAGCCCCAGCATTTT
CASDRTLGNQPQHF
>many|NA|TRBV12-3/TRBV12-4|14|TRBJ2-5
NA
CASSFFGQGARGYF
>many|NA|TRBV6-5|15|TRBJ1-1
TGTGCCAGCAGTTACTCCCAGGGGACCTACACTGAAGCTTTCTTT
CASSYSQGTYTEAFF
>NA|NA|TRBV30|13|TRBJ1-5
TGTGCCTGGAGACGGGGGCCTGGGCAGCCCCAGCATTTT
CAWRRGPGQPQHF